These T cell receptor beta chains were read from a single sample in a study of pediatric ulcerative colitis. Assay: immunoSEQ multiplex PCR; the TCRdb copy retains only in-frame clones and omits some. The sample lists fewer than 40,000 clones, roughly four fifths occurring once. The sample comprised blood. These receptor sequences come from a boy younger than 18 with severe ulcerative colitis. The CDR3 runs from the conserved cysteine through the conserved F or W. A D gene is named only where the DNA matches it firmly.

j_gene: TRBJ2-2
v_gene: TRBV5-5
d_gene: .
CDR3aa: CASSFRNTGELFF
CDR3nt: TGTGCCAGCAGCTTCAGGAACACCGGGGAGCTGTTTTTT

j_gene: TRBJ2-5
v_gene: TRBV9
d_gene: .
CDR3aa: CASSLSGYQETQYF
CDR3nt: TGTGCCAGCAGTCTAAGTGGGTACCAAGAGACCCAGTACTTC

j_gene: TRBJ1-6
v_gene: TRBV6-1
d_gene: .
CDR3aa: CASSEELGGEGLFSPLHF
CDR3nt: TGTGCCAGCAGTGAAGAACTTGGTGGTGAGGGGCTGTTTTCACCCCTCCACTTT

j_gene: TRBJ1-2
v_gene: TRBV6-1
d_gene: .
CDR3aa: CASSGRSLNGYTF
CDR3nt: TGTGCCAGCAGTGGACGTTCGCTCAATGGCTACACCTTC

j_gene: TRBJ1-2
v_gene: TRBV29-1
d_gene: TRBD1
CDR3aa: CSVRGEDRGNGYTF
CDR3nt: TGCAGCGTTAGGGGGGAAGACAGGGGAAATGGCTACACCTTC

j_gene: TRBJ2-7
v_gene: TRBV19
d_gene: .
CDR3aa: CASGSQQGYEQYF
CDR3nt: TGTGCCAGCGGGTCACAACAAGGGTACGAGCAGTACTTC

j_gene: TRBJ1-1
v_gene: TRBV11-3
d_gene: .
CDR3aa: CASSLDSLNTEAFF
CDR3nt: TGTGCCAGCAGCCTGGACAGCTTGAACACTGAAGCTTTCTTT

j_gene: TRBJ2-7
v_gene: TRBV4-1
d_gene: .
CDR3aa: CASSLSFSSEQYF
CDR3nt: TGCGCCAGCTCACTGAGTTTCAGCAGCGAGCAGTACTTC

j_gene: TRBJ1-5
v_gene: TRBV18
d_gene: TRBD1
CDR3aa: CASSPGQGYSNQPQHF
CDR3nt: TGTGCCAGCTCACCGGGACAGGGATATAGCAATCAGCCCCAGCATTTT

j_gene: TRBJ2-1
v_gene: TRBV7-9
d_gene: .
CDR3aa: CASSLDPDNEQFF
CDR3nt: TGTGCCAGCAGCTTAGATCCAGACAATGAGCAGTTCTTC

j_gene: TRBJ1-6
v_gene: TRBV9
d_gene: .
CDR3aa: CASTPSTGAYYNSPLHF
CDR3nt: TGTGCCAGCACCCCATCCACGGGGGCCTACTATAATTCACCCCTCCACTTT

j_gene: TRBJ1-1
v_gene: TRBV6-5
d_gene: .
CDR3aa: CASSFEGNTEAFF
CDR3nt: TGTGCCAGCAGCTTCGAGGGGAACACTGAAGCTTTCTTT